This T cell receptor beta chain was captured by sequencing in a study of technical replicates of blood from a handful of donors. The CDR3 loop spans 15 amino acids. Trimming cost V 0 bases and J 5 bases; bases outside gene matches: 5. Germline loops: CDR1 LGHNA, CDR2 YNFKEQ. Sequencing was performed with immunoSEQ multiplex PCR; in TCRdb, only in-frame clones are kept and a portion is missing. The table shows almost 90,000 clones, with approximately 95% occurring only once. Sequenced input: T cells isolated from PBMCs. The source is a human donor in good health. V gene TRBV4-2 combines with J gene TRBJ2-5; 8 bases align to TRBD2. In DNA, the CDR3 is TGTGCCAGCAGCCAAGAGAGTAGCGGGAAGGAGACCCAGTACTTC. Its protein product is CASSQESSGKETQYF.